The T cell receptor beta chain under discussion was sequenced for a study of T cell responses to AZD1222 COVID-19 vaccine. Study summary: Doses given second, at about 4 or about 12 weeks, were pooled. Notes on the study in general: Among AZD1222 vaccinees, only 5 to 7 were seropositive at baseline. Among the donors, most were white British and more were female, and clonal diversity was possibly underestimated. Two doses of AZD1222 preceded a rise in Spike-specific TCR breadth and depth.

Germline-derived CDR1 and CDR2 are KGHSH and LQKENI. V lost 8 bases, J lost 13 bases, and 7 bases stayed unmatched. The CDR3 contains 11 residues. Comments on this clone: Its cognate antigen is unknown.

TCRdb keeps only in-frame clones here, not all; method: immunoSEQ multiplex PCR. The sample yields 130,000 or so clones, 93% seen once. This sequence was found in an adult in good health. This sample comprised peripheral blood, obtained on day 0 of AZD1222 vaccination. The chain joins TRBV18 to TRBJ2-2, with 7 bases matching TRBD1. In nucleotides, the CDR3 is TGTGCCAGCCGCGACAGGGTGGTGCTGTTTTTT. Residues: CASRDRVVLFF. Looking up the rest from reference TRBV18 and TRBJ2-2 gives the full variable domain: NAGVMQNPRHLVRRRGQEARLRCSPMKGHSHVYWYRQLPEEGLKFMVYLQKENIIDESGMPKERFSAEFPKEGPSILRIQQVVRGDSAAYFCASRDRVVLFFGEGSRLTVL.